Described below is a single T cell receptor beta chain sequence and its context. Its specificity is unknown. CDR3 length: 16 residues. CDR1 and CDR2 (germline): SGHNT, YYREEE (reference sequence). Vbeta (60) and Jbeta (13) primers were used in the PCR. The repertoire was sequenced with immunoSEQ multiplex PCR; TCRdb's copy has only in-frame clones and lacks some. The sample has approximately 120,000 clones, less than 80% seen once. The source of the sample is a study of cytomegalovirus exposure and HLA in healthy donors. General study findings and limits: Altogether, some 170 TCR beta chains were recorded as cytomegalovirus-associated. Donors belonging to an Asian-associated ancestry cluster reportedly showed fewer N-insertions in productive TCRs than the 666-donor mean, according to what a later analysis found.

This clonotype was sampled from a woman in her fifties or sixties in good health and CMV-seropositive. The chain has TRBV5-4 and TRBJ2-5; 10 bases match TRBD1. Near its end, the DNA agrees better with TRBJ2-7, so the J call may be wrong. Sequenced material: PBMCs. CDR3 residues: CASSTRQGAMIYEQYF. The CDR3 DNA reads as TGTGCCAGCAGCACAAGACAGGGGGCGATGATCTACGAGCAGTACTTC.